This T cell receptor beta chain was sequenced for a study of cytomegalovirus exposure and HLA in healthy donors. Overall study findings and caveats: Information on immune exposure was restricted to one variable (CMV serostatus). The dataset shows that most TCR sequences were rare, while some public TCRs occurred in many donors. A likely sequencing artifact accounted for one observed cluster of highly shared sequence variants.

Primers: 60 Vbeta forward and 13 Jbeta reverse. Sequencing was performed with immunoSEQ multiplex PCR; in TCRdb, only in-frame clones are kept and a portion is missing. The sample shows about 160,000 clones, around 80% of them seen only once. Trimming removed 0 bases at V and 0 bases at J, with 11 bases between. Germline V gives CDR1 SGDLS, CDR2 YYNGEE. The CDR3 totals 16 residues. On this clone itself: Its antigen is unidentified.

Sample: PBMCs. The sequence was obtained from a man in his late teens or twenties in good health and CMV-seropositive. The gene calls are TRBV9 and TRBJ2-3; a possible D gene is TRBD2 (5 bases). The CDR3 nucleotides read TGTGCCAGCAGCGTAGTTCCATGGACTAGCACAGATACGCAGTATTTT. This gives the protein CASSVVPWTSTDTQYF.